This T cell receptor beta chain was sequenced for a study of T cell changes during pregnancy in multiple sclerosis. Germline V gene data show CDR1 as SGHDT and CDR2 as YYEEEE. The CDR3 contains 14 residues. With 3 bases removed from V and 0 bases from J, the gap between germline ends came to 10 bases. Sequencing used immunoSEQ multiplex PCR; TCRdb keeps in-frame clones, though not all of them. The sample contains approximately 85,000 clones, about 89% of which appear only once. The V gene is TRBV5-6, the J gene TRBJ2-7; weak D call: TRBD1 (5 bases). The source material was peripheral blood, sampled in the first trimester of pregnancy. This sequence was found in a female donor with multiple sclerosis, enrolled in a pregnancy study. The DNA of the CDR3 is TGTGCCAGCAGCTCGGACAATTCCTCCTACGAGCAGTACTTC. This encodes CASSSDNSSYEQYF.